This entry features one T cell receptor beta chain sequence. Its specificity is not known. Primers: 60 Vbeta forward and 13 Jbeta reverse. Measured with immunoSEQ multiplex PCR; TCRdb has only the in-frame clones, and not every one. Among over 150,000 clones, around 77% were seen once, and the ten largest hold 1%. Germline values: CDR1 LGHNA, CDR2 YSLEER. V gave up 0 bases and J gave up 3 bases; unmatched junction bases: 3. The CDR3 is 15 amino acids. This entry is derived from a study of cytomegalovirus exposure and HLA in healthy donors. Study-wide results and limits: Previous analysis showed most TCR beta V segments were productive about 87% or about 30% of the time. Presence/absence analyses took donor sequencing depth as roughly uniform.

The sequencing input was PBMCs. The rearrangement joins TRBV4-3 to TRBJ1-1; 8 bases line up with TRBD1. This TCR was sampled from a woman aged 50 to 60 in good health and CMV-seropositive. CDR3 sequence reads: CASSQETGGYTEAFF. The DNA for the CDR3 is TGCGCCAGCAGCCAAGAAACAGGGGGGTACACTGAAGCTTTCTTT.